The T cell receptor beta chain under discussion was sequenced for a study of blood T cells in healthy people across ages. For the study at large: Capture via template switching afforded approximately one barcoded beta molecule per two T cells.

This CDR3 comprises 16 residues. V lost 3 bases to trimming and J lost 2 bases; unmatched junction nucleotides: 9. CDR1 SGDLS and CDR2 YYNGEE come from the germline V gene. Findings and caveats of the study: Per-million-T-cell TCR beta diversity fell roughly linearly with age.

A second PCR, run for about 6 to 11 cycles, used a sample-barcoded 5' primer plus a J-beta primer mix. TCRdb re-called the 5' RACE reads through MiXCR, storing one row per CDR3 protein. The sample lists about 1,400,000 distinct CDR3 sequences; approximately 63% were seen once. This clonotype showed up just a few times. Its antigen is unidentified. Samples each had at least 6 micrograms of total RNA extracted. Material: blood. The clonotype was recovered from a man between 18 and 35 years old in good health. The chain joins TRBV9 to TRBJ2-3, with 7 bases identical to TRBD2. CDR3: CASSESVGGLTDTQYF. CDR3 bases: TGTGCCAGCAGCGAATCCGTGGGAGGGCTCACAGATACGCAGTATTTT.